The 22 T cell receptor beta chains in this list originate from one sample, sequenced in a study of lymphopenia after photon versus proton radiotherapy (dated by TCRdb to the late 2010s). Libraries were built with the immunoSEQ multiplex PCR assay. TCRdb limited this immuneACCESS table to in-frame rearrangements with V and J called. A share of clones is missing; checked studies link under half to unresolved V genes, and the rest is unexplained. Counted in this sample were some 16,000 clones; about nine tenths of them appeared once. Under 60% of the sample is in the top ten clones. The sequences come from peripheral blood, collected from a patient treated with proton-based radiotherapy. The receptors derive from a woman aged 55-69 years with cholangiocarcinoma. Some clones in this sample may be carry-over from other donors' samples.

The V call is TRBV4-2, the J call TRBJ1-4, with D possibly matching TRBD1 (5 bases). CDR3 length: 14 amino acids. The V and J ends lost 3 bases and 6 bases respectively, with 11 bases between them. From germline, CDR1 is LGHNA and CDR2 YNFKEQ. The CDR3 DNA sequence: TGTGCCAGCAGCCAGGGGGATGGTTATGAAAAACTGTTTTTT. It specifies CASSQGDGYEKLFF.

V and J are TRBV6-5 and TRBJ1-5, with D possibly TRBD1 on 5 matching bases. V lost 5 bases to trimming and J lost 4 bases, with 12 bases between them. Germline V CDR1 and CDR2: MNHEY, SVGAGI. The CDR3 contains 14 residues. CDR3 region: CASSNGGGNQPQHF. CDR3 bases: TGTGCCAGCAGTAACGGGGGAGGGAATCAGCCCCAGCATTTT.

CDR3 DNA sequence: TGTGCCAGCAGCTCCGGGACAGATAACAATGAGCAGTTCTTC. The encoded protein is CASSSGTDNNEQFF. The chain joins TRBV5-4 to TRBJ2-1; TRBD1 aligns across 7 bases. CDR3 length: 14 amino acids. J lost 5 bases, V lost 3 bases, and 5 bases had no gene match. CDR1 and CDR2 from the germline V gene are SGHNT and YYREEE (reference sequence).

The chain employs TRBV10-3 and TRBJ2-3; D may be TRBD2 (5 bases). This CDR3 has 14 amino acids. Germline V lookup: CDR1 ENHRY, CDR2 SYGVKD. V gave up 3 bases and J gave up 2 bases, with 9 bases separating them. CDR3 sequence: CAISDAGNTDTQYF. The CDR3 DNA is TGTGCCATCAGTGATGCGGGCAACACAGATACGCAGTATTTT.

Only a few counts were recorded for this clone. CDR3 sequence (DNA): TGTGCCAGCAGTTACCCTGAAGACGGGTCAGACACCATATATTTT. Its protein product is CASSYPEDGSDTIYF. This chain links TRBV6-6 with TRBJ1-3; unclear D gene. Germline CDR1 reads MNHNY; CDR2 reads SVGAGI (reference sequence). This CDR3 is built from 15 residues. V lost 2 bases and J lost 8, with 16 bases in between.

CDR3: CASSPVGTSGNYEQYF. The CDR3 DNA is TGTGCCAGCAGCCCGGTGGGGACTAGCGGCAACTACGAGCAGTACTTC. J is TRBJ2-7 and V is TRBV7-2; 11 nucleotides match TRBD2. J was trimmed by 3 bases and V by 5 bases; bases with no gene match: 9. The CDR3 extends over 16 amino acids. Germline V gene sequence: CDR1 SGHTA, CDR2 FQGNSA.

The chain recombines TRBV2 with TRBJ1-2, with D tentatively TRBD1 (6 bases). The CDR3 runs 19 residues. Trimming stripped 7 bases from V and 4 bases from J, with 31 bases between. Per the germline V gene, CDR1 is SNHLY and CDR2 is FYNNEI. In nucleotides, the CDR3 is TGTGCCAGCACCCCCCGGGGGGGCAGGGCGTTTAACGGGAGCTATGGCTACACCTTC. It translates to CASTPRGGRAFNGSYGYTF.

The chain has TRBV19 and TRBJ2-7, with D unclear. The germline V and J ends were trimmed by 3 bases and 4 bases, with 7 bases remaining between them. The length of the CDR3 is 12 residues. The germline V gene encodes CDR1 LNHDA and CDR2 SQIVND (reference sequence). CDR3 in DNA: TGTGCCAGTAGTATCCCCGGGTACGAGCAGTACTTC. This gives the protein CASSIPGYEQYF.

As DNA, the CDR3 is TGTGCCAGCAGTTGGCGGTTTCCCAATTCCTACGAGCAGTACTTC. Encoded protein: CASSWRFPNSYEQYF. The chain recombines TRBV27 with TRBJ2-7; D gene uncertain. The CDR3 runs 15 residues. With 4 bases removed from V and 1 base from J, the gap between germline ends came to 14 bases. Looked up from germline, CDR1 is MNHEY and CDR2 is SMNVEV (reference sequence).

The gene calls are TRBV6-5 and TRBJ2-1; D is unresolved. This CDR3 is 16 amino acids long. Germline V gives CDR1 MNHEY, CDR2 SVGAGI. V shed 0 bases and J shed 6 bases, with 15 bases lying between them. CDR3 loop: CASSYSFAEFLNEQFF. The CDR3 coding sequence is TGTGCCAGCAGTTACTCCTTCGCGGAGTTCCTCAATGAGCAGTTCTTC.

The chain employs TRBV27 and TRBJ1-1; D unclear. Germline CDR1 MNHEY, CDR2 SMNVEV (reference sequence). The V and J ends lost 4 bases and 4 bases respectively, with 16 bases between them. The CDR3 runs to 15 residues. The CDR3 region is CASSSASAWGTEAFF. The CDR3, as DNA: TGTGCCAGCAGTTCCGCATCGGCCTGGGGCACTGAAGCTTTCTTT.

This clone was counted a single time. The chain couples TRBV4-1 to TRBJ2-2; no clear D gene. The CDR3 sequence is 14 residues long. Germline V gene sequence: CDR1 MGHRA, CDR2 YSYEKL. Trimming removed 10 bases at V and 3 bases at J, with 15 bases between. The CDR3 DNA sequence: TGCGCCACTTCGGCCCCGGTTGACACCGGGGAGCTGTTTTTT. Translating it yields CATSAPVDTGELFF.

CDR3 protein: CASSIAGGQETQYF. In DNA form, the CDR3 reads TGTGCCAGTAGTATAGCAGGGGGCCAAGAGACCCAGTACTTC. J is TRBJ2-5 and V is TRBV19; TRBD1 matches 7 bases. The junction had 0 bases not matched to a gene; V was cut back by 1 base and J by 1 base. The CDR3 runs 14 residues. Germline-derived CDR1 and CDR2 are LNHDA and SQIVND (reference sequence).

The chain joins TRBV4-3 to TRBJ2-3; D perhaps matches TRBD1 (6 bases). The length of the CDR3 is 18 residues. V gave up 2 bases and J gave up 1 base, with 19 bases separating them. Germline loops: CDR1 LGHNA, CDR2 YSLEER. CDR3 protein: CASSQPPKGERGTDTQYF. The CDR3 nucleotides read TGCGCCAGCAGCCAACCCCCAAAGGGGGAGAGGGGCACAGATACGCAGTATTTT.

This clone was seen only a few times. The CDR3 DNA follows: TGTGCCACGACAAAAAACAACTATGGCTACACCTTC. Its protein product is CATTKNNYGYTF. The rearrangement joins TRBV10-3 to TRBJ1-2; D is unclear. Between the trimmed V and J ends, which lost 10 bases and 2 bases, there was a span of 11 bases. This CDR3 region has 12 residues. Germline loops: CDR1 ENHRY, CDR2 SYGVKD.

This chain connects TRBV10-2 to TRBJ1-2; tentatively, D is TRBD1 (6 bases). Trimming took off 2 bases at V and 5 bases at J, with 15 bases between the two ends. Looked up from germline, CDR1 is WSHSY and CDR2 is SAAADI. The CDR3 totals 15 residues. Here the CDR3 reads CASSEIAGARYGYTF. CDR3 nucleotides: TGCGCCAGCAGTGAGATCGCAGGGGCGCGATATGGCTACACCTTC.

The chain combines TRBV4-1 with TRBJ1-2, with a possible D match to TRBD1 (6 bases). The V end lost 0 bases, the J end lost 11 bases, and 19 bases lay between the germline ends. The CDR3 is 15 residues long. Germline CDR1 reads MGHRA; CDR2 reads YSYEKL. CDR3 residues: CASSQDPTGLLGYTF. In DNA form, the CDR3 reads TGCGCCAGCAGCCAAGACCCTACAGGGCTCCTTGGGTACACCTTC.

CDR3 sequence: CASSVSGRALSDTQYF. The CDR3 nucleotides read TGTGCCAGCAGTGTTAGCGGGAGGGCCCTTTCAGATACGCAGTATTTT. V gene TRBV27 combines with J gene TRBJ2-3; 11 positions match TRBD2. The junction had 8 bases not matched to a gene; V was cut back by 5 bases and J by 4 bases. CDR3 length: 16 residues. Germline lookup yields CDR1 MNHEY and CDR2 SMNVEV (reference sequence).

The rearrangement joins TRBV19 to TRBJ1-1; 7 bases match TRBD1. V shed 5 bases, J shed 4 bases, and the junction held 10 bases outside the gene matches. The germline V gene encodes CDR1 LNHDA and CDR2 SQIVND (reference sequence). CDR3 length: 15 residues. The CDR3 DNA follows: TGTGCCAGTAGTTTCAGGACAGGTAGGGGCACTGAAGCTTTCTTT. It yields the protein CASSFRTGRGTEAFF.

The chain employs TRBV7-8 and TRBJ2-1; D might be TRBD1 or TRBD2, each matching 5 bases. There are 15 residues in the CDR3. The ends were cut back, 5 bases at V and 8 bases at J, with 19 bases in the middle. Germline values: CDR1 SGHVS, CDR2 FQNEAQ. The CDR3 loop reads CASSPPRAGSDEQFF. The CDR3 nucleotides are TGTGCCAGCAGCCCCCCCCGGGCAGGGAGCGATGAGCAGTTCTTC.

The chain combines TRBV7-6 with TRBJ2-7; 12 nucleotides align to TRBD1. Germline V gene sequence: CDR1 SGHVS, CDR2 FNYEAQ. The CDR3 runs 16 residues. Losses at the gene ends were 1 base for V and 3 bases for J; bases not matched to a gene: 4. CDR3 loop: CASSLVGTGGFYEQYF. As DNA, the CDR3 is TGTGCCAGCAGCTTAGTGGGGACAGGGGGCTTCTACGAGCAGTACTTC.

The chain uses TRBV28 and TRBJ2-7; 9 nucleotides agree with TRBD1. V shed 5 bases and J 2 bases; nucleotides not matched to a gene: 7. The V gene's germline CDR1 is MDHEN and CDR2 SYDVKM. This CDR3 is built from 15 residues. The CDR3 nucleotides are TGTGCCAGCAGTGACCGGGACAGGGACACCTACGAGCAGTACTTC. Amino acid sequence: CASSDRDRDTYEQYF.